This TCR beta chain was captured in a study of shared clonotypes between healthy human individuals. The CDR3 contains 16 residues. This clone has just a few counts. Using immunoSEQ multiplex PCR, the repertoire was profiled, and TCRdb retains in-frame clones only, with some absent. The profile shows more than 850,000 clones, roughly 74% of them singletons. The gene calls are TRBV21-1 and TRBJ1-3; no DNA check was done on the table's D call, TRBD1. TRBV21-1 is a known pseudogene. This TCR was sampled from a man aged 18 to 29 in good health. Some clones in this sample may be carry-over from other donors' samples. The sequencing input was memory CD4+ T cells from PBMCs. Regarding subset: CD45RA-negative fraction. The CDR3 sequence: CASSMDRAPSGNTIYF. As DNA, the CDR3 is TGTGCCAGCAGCATGGACAGAGCACCCTCTGGAAACACCATATATTTT.